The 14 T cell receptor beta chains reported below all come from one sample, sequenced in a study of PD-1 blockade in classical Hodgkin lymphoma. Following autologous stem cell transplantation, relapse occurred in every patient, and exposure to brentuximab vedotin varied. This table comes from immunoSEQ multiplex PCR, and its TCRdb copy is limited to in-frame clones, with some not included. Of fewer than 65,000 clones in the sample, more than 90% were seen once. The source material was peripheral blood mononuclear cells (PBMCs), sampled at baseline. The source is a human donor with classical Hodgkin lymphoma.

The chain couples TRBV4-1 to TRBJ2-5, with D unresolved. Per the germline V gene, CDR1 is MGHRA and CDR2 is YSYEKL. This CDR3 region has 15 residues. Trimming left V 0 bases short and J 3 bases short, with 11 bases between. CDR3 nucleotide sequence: TGCGCCAGCAGCCAAGACGGGCTAAGGGAAGAGACCCAGTACTTC. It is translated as CASSQDGLREETQYF.

The CDR3 nucleotides are TGTGCCAGCAGTCCCCCCAACCAGGGACAGTTTTTCTACGAGCAGTACTTC. It yields the protein CASSPPNQGQFFYEQYF. The chain combines TRBV5-6 with TRBJ2-7; 7 bases are shared with TRBD1. The CDR3 totals 17 residues. CDR1 is SGHDT, CDR2 YYEEEE, per germline. V shed 5 bases and J 3 bases; nucleotides not matched to a gene: 17.

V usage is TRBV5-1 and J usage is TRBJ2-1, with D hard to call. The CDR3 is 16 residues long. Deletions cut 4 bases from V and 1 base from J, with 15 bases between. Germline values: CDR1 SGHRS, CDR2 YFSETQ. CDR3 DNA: TGCGCCAGCAGCAGGTATCAGACGGTTTCCTACAATGAGCAGTTCTTC. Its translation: CASSRYQTVSYNEQFF.

CDR3 amino acids: CASSIRGKRGEQFF. The CDR3 nucleotides are TGTGCCAGTAGTATAAGGGGTAAGCGGGGTGAGCAGTTCTTC. The chain has TRBV19 and TRBJ2-1, with 7 bases that match TRBD2. From germline, CDR1 is LNHDA and CDR2 SQIVND (reference sequence). The V gene end was trimmed by 2 bases and the J gene end by 9 bases; junction bases not matched to a gene: 7. The CDR3 is 14 amino acids.

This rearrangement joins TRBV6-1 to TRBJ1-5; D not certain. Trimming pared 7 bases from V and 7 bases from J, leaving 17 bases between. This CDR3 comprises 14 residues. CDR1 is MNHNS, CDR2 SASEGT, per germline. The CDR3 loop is CASTWGGVEQPQHF. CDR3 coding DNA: TGTGCCAGCACCTGGGGTGGCGTAGAACAGCCCCAGCATTTT.

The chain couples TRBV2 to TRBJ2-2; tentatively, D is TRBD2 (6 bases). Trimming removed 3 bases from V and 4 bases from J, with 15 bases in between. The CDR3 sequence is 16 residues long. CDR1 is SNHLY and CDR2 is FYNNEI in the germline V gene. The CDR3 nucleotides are TGTGCCAGCAGTGATTCCCTACTAGCAGGCACCGGGGAGCTGTTTTTT. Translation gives CASSDSLLAGTGELFF.

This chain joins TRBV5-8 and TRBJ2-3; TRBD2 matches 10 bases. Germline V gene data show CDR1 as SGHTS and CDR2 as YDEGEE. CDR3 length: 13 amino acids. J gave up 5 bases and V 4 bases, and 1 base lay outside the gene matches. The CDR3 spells CASSSGGVDTQYF. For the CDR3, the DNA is TGTGCCAGCAGCAGCGGGGGGGTAGATACGCAGTATTTT. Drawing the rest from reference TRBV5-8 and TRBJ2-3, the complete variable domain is EAGVTQSPTHLIKTRGQQATLRCSPISGHTSVYWYQQALGLGLQFLLWYDEGEERNRGNFPPRFSGRQFPNYSSELNVNALELEDSALYLCASSSGGVDTQYFGPGTRLTVL.

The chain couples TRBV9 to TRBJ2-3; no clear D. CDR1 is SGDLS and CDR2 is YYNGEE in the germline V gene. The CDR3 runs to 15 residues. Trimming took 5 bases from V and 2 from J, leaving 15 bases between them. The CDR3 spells CASSTFEGYTDTQYF. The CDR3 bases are TGTGCCAGCAGTACGTTTGAAGGTTACACAGATACGCAGTATTTT.

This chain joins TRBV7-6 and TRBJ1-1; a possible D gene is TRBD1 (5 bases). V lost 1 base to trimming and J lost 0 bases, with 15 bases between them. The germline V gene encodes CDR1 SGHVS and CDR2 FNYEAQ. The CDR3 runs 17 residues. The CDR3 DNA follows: TGTGCCAGCAGCTTAGTGGTCAGGGAGATGGTGAACACTGAAGCTTTCTTT. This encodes CASSLVVREMVNTEAFF.

Written as DNA, the CDR3 is TGTGCCAGCAGCCGGTACAGCACCACCTACGAGCAGTACTTC. Translated: CASSRYSTTYEQYF. The chain has TRBV4-2 and TRBJ2-7; D call uncertain. Germline V gene sequence: CDR1 LGHNA, CDR2 YNFKEQ. The CDR3 has 14 residues. Trimming removed 4 bases from V and 2 bases from J, with 12 bases in between.

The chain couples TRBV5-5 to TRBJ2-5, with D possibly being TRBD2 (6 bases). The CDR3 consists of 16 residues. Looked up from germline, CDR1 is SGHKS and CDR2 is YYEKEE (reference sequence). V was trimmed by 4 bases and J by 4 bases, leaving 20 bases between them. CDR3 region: CASSVGRPGWAETQYF. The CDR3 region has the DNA TGTGCCAGCAGCGTGGGGAGGCCGGGTTGGGCAGAGACCCAGTACTTC.

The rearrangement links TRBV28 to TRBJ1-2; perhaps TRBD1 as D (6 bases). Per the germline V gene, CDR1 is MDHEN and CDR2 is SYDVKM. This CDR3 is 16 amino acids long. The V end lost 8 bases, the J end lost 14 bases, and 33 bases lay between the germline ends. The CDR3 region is CASSSGTNPPSASWTF. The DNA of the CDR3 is TGTGCCAGCTCTTCCGGGACAAACCCGCCATCGGCCTCTTGGACCTTC.

For the CDR3, the DNA is TGCGCCAGCCGGACAGGGACCAACTACGAGCAGTACTTC. Protein sequence: CASRTGTNYEQYF. The V and J genes are TRBV5-1 and TRBJ2-7, with 8 nucleotides matching TRBD1. J lost 3 bases, V lost 7 bases, and 6 bases had no gene match. Germline V gives CDR1 SGHRS, CDR2 YFSETQ. The CDR3 has 13 amino acids.

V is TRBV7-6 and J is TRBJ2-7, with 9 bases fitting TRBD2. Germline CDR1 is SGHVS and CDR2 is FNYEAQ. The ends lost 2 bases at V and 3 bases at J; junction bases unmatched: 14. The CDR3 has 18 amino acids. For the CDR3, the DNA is TGTGCCAGCAGCTTAACCTTGACTGCGGGAGGGCCCTTCTACGAGCAGTACTTC. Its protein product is CASSLTLTAGGPFYEQYF.